Following are 31 T cell receptor beta chains from one sample sequenced in a study of T-cell memory formation after mild COVID-19. TCRdb analysed the 5' RACE reads with MiXCR anew, one entry per CDR3 protein. This table holds 400,000 to 500,000 distinct CDR3 sequences, roughly 18% found once. Sequences were obtained from PBMCs or a T cell subset sorted from them (not recorded which). The receptors originated from a man aged 18 to 29 who had mild COVID-19 (a few samples of this study predate the infection). Cell type and time point are not known.

This clonotype has more than one count but fewer than ten. The V gene is TRBV5-1, the J gene TRBJ2-1; TRBD2 matches 7 bases. V was clipped by 2 bases and J by 5 bases; unmatched bases: 7. The germline gives CDR1 SGHRS, CDR2 YFSETQ. There are 15 residues in the CDR3. CDR3 nucleotides: TGCGCCAGCAGCTTTTGGCCTAGCGGTAACAATGAGCAGTTCTTC. This codes for CASSFWPSGNNEQFF.

This clonotype occurred a few times. The chain combines TRBV7-3 with TRBJ2-3; possibly TRBD1 for D (5 bases). The germline CDR1 and CDR2 sequences are SGHTA and FQGTGA. The CDR3 loop spans 14 amino acids. Trimming took off 3 bases at V and 3 bases at J, with 10 bases between the two ends. The CDR3 protein is CASSFSTVTDTQYF. For the CDR3, the DNA is TGTGCCAGCAGCTTCTCGACAGTGACAGATACGCAGTATTTT.

This clonotype was seen a handful of times. This rearrangement joins TRBV27 to TRBJ1-2; no reliable D call. V was cut by 5 bases and J by 3 bases, with 13 bases left in between. The CDR3 length is 14 residues. Germline CDR1 reads MNHEY; CDR2 reads SMNVEV (reference sequence). CDR3 coding DNA: TGTGCCAGCAGTCGGCAAGGGTTCTACTATGGCTACACCTTC. Its translation is CASSRQGFYYGYTF.

The chain carries TRBV5-4 and TRBJ2-5; 8 positions match TRBD1. The CDR3 length is 14 residues. CDR1 is SGHNT and CDR2 is YYREEE in the germline V gene (reference sequence). Trimming at V came to 4 bases and at J to 4 bases, leaving 6 bases not matched to a gene. Written as DNA, the CDR3 is TGTGCCAGCAGCCCGGACAGGGTTTTAGAGACCCAGTACTTC. It is translated as CASSPDRVLETQYF.

The chain combines TRBV4-1 with TRBJ1-3; no firm D call. V lost 2 bases, J lost 0 bases, and 11 bases lay in between. CDR1 MGHRA and CDR2 YSYEKL come from the germline V gene. The CDR3 spans 16 residues. This CDR3 is CASSQPGRTSGNTIYF. Written as DNA, the CDR3 is TGCGCCAGCAGCCAACCTGGACGGACCTCTGGAAACACCATATATTTT.

V gene TRBV12-3 or TRBV12-4 combines with J gene TRBJ2-5; D uncertain. This CDR3 region has 14 residues. Trimming removed 5 bases at V and 1 base at J, with 11 bases between. The CDR3 DNA reads TGTGCCAGCAGTCCAATGGGGTTCCAAGAGACCCAGTACTTC. Translating gives CASSPMGFQETQYF.

The chain couples TRBV4-3 to TRBJ2-3, with 7 bases that match TRBD2. CDR3 size: 16 residues. Per germline, CDR1 LGHNA and CDR2 YSLEER. Trimming removed 0 bases from V and 0 bases from J; junction bases left unmatched: 3. CDR3 in amino acids: CASSQEGRGSTDTQYF. The CDR3 DNA sequence: TGCGCCAGCAGCCAAGAGGGGAGGGGAAGCACAGATACGCAGTATTTT.

J is TRBJ2-3 and V is TRBV19, with D uncertain. V was trimmed by 10 bases and J by 1 base, leaving 15 bases between them. CDR1 is LNHDA and CDR2 is SQIVND in the germline V gene (reference sequence). The CDR3 length is 14 residues. In DNA form, the CDR3 reads TGTGCCACCACCGTGCGGATGGGCACAGATACGCAGTATTTT. Translated, it gives CATTVRMGTDTQYF.

Concerning this clonotype: A junction boundary mismatches the germline segment, possibly from a read error. The rearrangement uses TRBV12-3 or TRBV12-4 and TRBJ2-2; D might be TRBD1 (6 bases). CDR3 length: 14 residues. The CDR3 DNA is TGTGCCAGCAGCGCCGAGGGGGTACCCGGGGAGATGTTTTTT. This encodes CASSAEGVPGEMFF.

The chain combines TRBV6-5 with TRBJ1-1, with a tentative D call TRBD1 (6 bases). Germline loops: CDR1 MNHEY, CDR2 SVGAGI. The CDR3 is 13 residues long. Trimming shortened V by 9 bases and J by 4 bases, and 15 bases separated the two germline ends. The CDR3: CASSWTATTEAFF. CDR3 nucleotides: TGTGCCAGTTCCTGGACAGCCACCACTGAAGCTTTCTTT.

This clonotype was seen at least ten times. The chain couples TRBV5-1 to TRBJ2-7; D is unresolved. CDR1 is SGHRS, CDR2 YFSETQ, per germline. This CDR3 is 14 amino acids long. Deletions cut 2 bases from V and 2 bases from J, with 11 bases between. In DNA form, the CDR3 reads TGCGCCAGCAGCTTTACAAATCCGGCCTACGAGCAGTACTTC. Protein: CASSFTNPAYEQYF.

This chain links TRBV5-5 with TRBJ2-3; 9 nucleotides align to TRBD2. The CDR3 runs 15 residues. The V and J ends lost 4 bases and 4 bases, in that order; junction bases with no gene match: 7. Germline loops: CDR1 SGHKS, CDR2 YYEKEE (reference sequence). The CDR3 is CASSQAGGGPDTQYF. The CDR3 region has the DNA TGTGCCAGCAGCCAAGCGGGGGGTGGGCCAGATACGCAGTATTTT.

In its sample, this clonotype was seen many times. The genes are TRBV7-2 and TRBJ1-1, with D unclear. Germline CDR1 SGHTA, CDR2 FQGNSA. Trimming shortened V by 1 base and J by 1 base, and 4 bases separated the two germline ends. This CDR3 is 13 amino acids long. CDR3 sequence: CASSLGRNTEAFF. The CDR3 bases are TGTGCCAGCAGCTTAGGCAGGAACACTGAAGCTTTCTTT.

This clonotype has more than one count but fewer than ten. The rearrangement joins TRBV6-2 or TRBV6-3 to TRBJ2-3; D is ambiguous. Germline CDR1 MNHEY, CDR2 SVGEGT. This CDR3 has 14 residues. V was trimmed by 5 bases and J by 5 bases, leaving 14 bases between them. The CDR3 is CASSVSSSQDTQYF. DNA of the CDR3: TGTGCCAGCAGTGTTTCTAGTTCTCAAGATACGCAGTATTTT.

This clonotype was counted ten times or more. The chain links TRBV7-2 to TRBJ2-7; D gene ambiguous. CDR3 length: 14 residues. V was trimmed by 1 base and J by 2 bases, leaving 9 bases between them. Germline loops: CDR1 SGHTA, CDR2 FQGNSA. CDR3 residues: CASSLVGPAYEQYF. In nucleotides, the CDR3 is TGTGCCAGCAGCTTAGTTGGGCCCGCCTACGAGCAGTACTTC.

V gene TRBV20-1 combines with J gene TRBJ2-5; the match to TRBD1 covers 8 bases. Germline V gives CDR1 DFQATT, CDR2 SNEGSKA (reference sequence). The V gene end was trimmed by 3 bases and the J gene end by 3 bases; junction bases not matched to a gene: 6. This CDR3 has 14 residues. The CDR3 DNA follows: TGCAGTGCTAGCCCGGGGACAGGAGAAGAGACCCAGTACTTC. This gives the protein CSASPGTGEETQYF.

This rearrangement joins TRBV15 to TRBJ1-6, with D maybe TRBD1 (6 bases). This CDR3 region has 15 residues. Germline-derived CDR1 and CDR2 are LNHNV and YYDKDF (reference sequence). Trimming pared 1 base from V and 4 bases from J, leaving 8 bases between. CDR3 residues: CATSRGDIYNSPLHF. CDR3 nucleotides: TGTGCCACCAGCAGAGGGGACATTTATAATTCACCCCTCCACTTT.

The CDR3 DNA reads as TGTGCCAGCAGCAAACCGGGCAGGATGGGAAGAAGACAAGAGACCCAGTACTTC. Translation gives CASSKPGRMGRRQETQYF. The chain links TRBV21-1 to TRBJ2-5. TRBV21-1 counts as a pseudogene. The CDR3 sequence is 18 residues long.

J is TRBJ1-5 and V is TRBV6-2 or TRBV6-3; unclear D gene. Germline loops: CDR1 MNHEY, CDR2 SVGEGT. V lost 3 bases, J lost 2 bases, and 14 bases lay in between. This CDR3 region has 16 residues. This CDR3 reads CASSYAQDYGNQPQHF. CDR3 DNA: TGTGCCAGCAGTTATGCCCAAGACTATGGCAATCAGCCCCAGCATTTT.

The chain is built from TRBV10-3 and TRBJ2-3; D gene ambiguous. Trimming took off 0 bases at V and 6 bases at J, with 16 bases between the two ends. Germline V CDR1 and CDR2: ENHRY, SYGVKD. The CDR3 consists of 16 residues. CDR3 coding DNA: TGTGCCATCAGTGAGTCGAGTGACTCCCCCAGGGATACGCAGTATTTT. Amino acid sequence: CAISESSDSPRDTQYF.

The V and J genes are TRBV6-6 and TRBJ1-5; D gene unclear. CDR3 length: 15 residues. From germline, CDR1 is MNHNY and CDR2 SVGAGI (reference sequence). Between the trimmed V and J ends, which lost 1 base and 0 bases, there was a span of 7 bases. This CDR3 reads CASSYLADSNQPQHF. Written as DNA, the CDR3 is TGTGCCAGCAGTTACTTGGCAGATAGCAATCAGCCCCAGCATTTT.

This clonotype appeared many times. The chain combines TRBV7-2 with TRBJ1-2; D might be TRBD1 (6 bases). The CDR3 consists of 14 residues. Per the germline V gene, CDR1 is SGHTA and CDR2 is FQGNSA. V was cut by 0 bases and J by 7 bases, with 12 bases left in between. CDR3 region: CASSLAPGAVGYTF. The CDR3 DNA reads TGTGCCAGCAGCTTAGCGCCAGGGGCCGTTGGCTACACCTTC.

This chain uses TRBV9 with TRBJ2-3; TRBD2 matches 10 bases. After removal of 3 bases from V and 1 base from J, the junction contained 8 bases not matched to a gene. Germline CDR1 SGDLS, CDR2 YYNGEE. This CDR3 contains 17 residues. Here the CDR3 reads CASSASAGTSGTDTQYF. CDR3 nucleotides: TGTGCCAGCAGCGCCAGCGCCGGGACTAGCGGCACAGATACGCAGTATTTT.

There are many counts of this clonotype. The germline gene is not matched at one end of the junction; a read error may be the cause. This chain connects TRBV14 to TRBJ2-7, with 7 bases aligning to TRBD1. CDR3 length equals 11 residues. Germline loops: CDR1 SGHDN, CDR2 FVKESK. The CDR3 protein is CASSQGRGQAF. CDR3 coding DNA: TGTGCCAGCAGCCAAGGAAGGGGGCAGGCCTTC. The variable domain in full, with the rest retrieved from reference TRBV14 and TRBJ2-7, is EAGVTQFPSHSVIEKGQTVTLRCDPISGHDNLYWYRRVMGKEIKFLLHFVKESKQDESGMPNNRFLAERTGGTYSTLKVQPAELEDSGVYFCASSQGRGQAFGPGTRLTVT.

This clonotype has only a few counts. The gene calls are TRBV24-1 and TRBJ2-1; 7 bases match TRBD1. Germline V gene lookup returns CDR1 KGHDR and CDR2 SFDVKD. This CDR3 is 17 amino acids long. V lost 3 bases to trimming and J lost 0 bases; unmatched junction nucleotides: 7. This chain's CDR3 is CATSDPSGTASYNEQFF. The CDR3 coding sequence is TGTGCCACCAGTGATCCCTCCGGGACAGCCTCCTACAATGAGCAGTTCTTC.

This clonotype was observed a handful of times. The chain couples TRBV6-2 or TRBV6-3 to TRBJ2-7, with a weak D call TRBD1 (5 bases). CDR3 size: 14 residues. Trimming took 6 bases from V and 6 from J, leaving 18 bases between them. The V gene's germline CDR1 is MNHEY and CDR2 SVGEGT. The CDR3 region has the DNA TGTGCCAGCAGCACACGACATGGGGCCATCGAGCAGTACGTC. As protein: CASSTRHGAIEQYV.

This clonotype turned up a few times. The chain carries TRBV7-2 and TRBJ2-3; a weak D match, TRBD2 (6 bases). The CDR3 contains 14 residues. Germline V gene sequence: CDR1 SGHTA, CDR2 FQGNSA. V was trimmed by 6 bases and J by 4 bases, leaving 14 bases between them. CDR3 in amino acids: CASRQRGSADTQYF. The CDR3 region has the DNA TGTGCCAGCAGACAACGGGGGAGCGCAGATACGCAGTATTTT. Together with reference TRBV7-2 and TRBJ2-3, the CDR3 gives the full variable domain: GAGVSQSPSNKVTEKGKDVELRCDPISGHTALYWYRQSLGQGLEFLIYFQGNSAPDKSGLPSDRFSAERTGGSVSTLTIQRTQQEDSAVYLCASRQRGSADTQYFGPGTRLTVL.

This clonotype was observed at least ten times. V gene TRBV3-1 combines with J gene TRBJ2-5, with TRBD1 identical over 8 bases. With 2 bases clipped from V and 5 bases from J, the junction kept 7 bases outside the gene matches. The CDR3 loop spans 15 amino acids. The germline CDR1 and CDR2 sequences are LGHDT and YNNKEL (reference sequence). In nucleotides, the CDR3 is TGTGCCAGCAGCCAATCCTCAGGGGGCGTGGAGACCCAGTACTTC. Its translation is CASSQSSGGVETQYF.

The J gene is TRBJ2-7, the V gene TRBV5-6; D possibly matches TRBD1 or TRBD2 (5 bases each). In germline, CDR1 is SGHDT, CDR2 YYEEEE. CDR3 length: 14 amino acids. CDR3 bases: TGTGCCAGCAGTTTGGGGGTCGGTGGATACGAGCAGTACGTC. This encodes CASSLGVGGYEQYV.

The chain recombines TRBV6-2 or TRBV6-3 with TRBJ2-1; D is ambiguous. The CDR3 runs to 11 residues. Germline assignment: CDR1 MNHEY and CDR2 SVGEGT. Trimming left V 7 bases short and J 6 bases short, with 7 bases between. The CDR3 coding sequence is TGTGCCAGCACCTACAGCAATGAGCAGTTCTTC. This sequence encodes CASTYSNEQFF.

Only a few counts were recorded for this clonotype. The rearrangement joins TRBV6-5 to TRBJ2-1, with no clear D. Germline V gives CDR1 MNHEY, CDR2 SVGAGI. The V end lost 6 bases, the J end lost 7 bases, and 7 bases lay between the germline ends. The CDR3 has 11 residues. The chain's CDR3 is CASRPSNEQFF. CDR3 DNA sequence: TGTGCCAGCAGGCCCTCAAATGAGCAGTTCTTC.